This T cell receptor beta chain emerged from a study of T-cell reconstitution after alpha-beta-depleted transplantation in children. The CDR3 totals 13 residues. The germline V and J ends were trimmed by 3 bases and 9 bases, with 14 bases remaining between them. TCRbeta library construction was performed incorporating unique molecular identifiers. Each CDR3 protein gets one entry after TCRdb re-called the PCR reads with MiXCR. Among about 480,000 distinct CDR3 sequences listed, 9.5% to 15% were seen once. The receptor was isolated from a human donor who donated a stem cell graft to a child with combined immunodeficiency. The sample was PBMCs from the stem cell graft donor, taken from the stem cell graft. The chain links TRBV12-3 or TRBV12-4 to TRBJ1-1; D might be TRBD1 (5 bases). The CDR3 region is CASSFRARTQAFF. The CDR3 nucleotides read TGTGCCAGCAGTTTTCGGGCGAGGACACAAGCTTTCTTT.